This T cell receptor (beta chain) was recorded in a study of blood T cells in healthy people across ages. Study conclusions and caveats: Roughly linear age-related decline in beta diversity appeared, significant by age approximately 43.

Together with a sample-barcoded 5' primer, a J-beta primer mix was included in a second PCR lasting 7 to 11 cycles. One entry per CDR3 protein, called by TCRdb with MiXCR from the 5' RACE reads. The sample lists 650,000 to 800,000 distinct CDR3 sequences, around 45% occurring once. Researchers isolated at least 7 million PBMCs per sample. About this clonotype: No antigen is known for it.

The sample comprised blood. The source is a man between 60 and 75 years old in good health.

CDR3 region: CASSSGGPGDQPQHF. CDR3 bases: TGTGCCAGCAGCTCTGGGGGACCTGGGGATCAGCCCCAGCATTTT. This chain joins TRBV13 and TRBJ1-5; D is possibly TRBD1 (5 bases). Looked up from germline, CDR1 is PRHDT and CDR2 is FYEKMQ (reference sequence). Trimming left V 4 bases short and J 5 bases short, with 15 bases between. The CDR3 totals 15 residues.